This is a list of T cell receptor beta chains from one sample in a study of cytomegalovirus exposure and HLA in healthy donors. Only in-frame clones appear in the TCRdb table, and some are missing; sequencing was by immunoSEQ multiplex PCR. Of approximately 56,000 clones listed, around 90% were seen once; the top ten hold 1.1%. The sequenced material came from PBMCs. The source is a man aged 18 to 29 in good health and CMV-seronegative. Each CDR3 is given with its conserved first and last residue. D genes are given only for firm matches. The size of a clone is reported for some rows only, either as once, few or many, or as a class for expanded clones.

j_gene,abundance,v_gene,d_gene,CDR3nt,CDR3aa
TRBJ1-5,NA,TRBV28,NA,TGTGCCAGCAGTTTTTCAGGGCATCAGCCCCAGCATTTT,CASSFSGHQPQHF
TRBJ2-2,NA,TRBV4-2,TRBD2,TGTGCCAGCAGCCAAGATATGAGCCTAGCGGCCCAGTCCGGGGAGCTGTTTTTT,CASSQDMSLAAQSGELFF
TRBJ2-7,NA,TRBV7-9,TRBD1,TGTGCCAGCAGCTTCGAGGCACGGACAGGGGGAGGACACGAGCAGTACTTC,CASSFEARTGGGHEQYF
TRBJ2-1,NA,TRBV11-2,NA,TGTGCCAGCAGCCGGGACCGGGACAACTACAATGAGCAGTTCTTC,CASSRDRDNYNEQFF
TRBJ2-7,NA,TRBV28,NA,TGTGCCAGCAGCCTAGGACACCACTACGAGCAGTACTTC,CASSLGHHYEQYF
TRBJ2-7,NA,TRBV5-4,NA,TGTGCCAGCAGCGCGGGCCCGCCCGACGAGCAGTACTTC,CASSAGPPDEQYF
TRBJ2-3,few,TRBV27,TRBD2,TGTGCCAGCAGTTTAAGCGGGGGGGCAGGTGGATCGCAGTATTTT,CASSLSGGAGGSQYF
TRBJ2-3,NA,TRBV7-3,TRBD2,TGTGCCAGCAGCTCCCTAGCGGGAGGAACAGATACGCAGTATTTT,CASSSLAGGTDTQYF
TRBJ2-3,NA,TRBV2,NA,TGTGCCAGCAGTGAAGAGGGGGTGCGGGATACGCAGTATTTT,CASSEEGVRDTQYF
TRBJ2-1,NA,TRBV7-6,TRBD2,TGTGCCAGCAGCTTAGGAATAGCGGGAGGGCTGAATGAGCAGTTCTTC,CASSLGIAGGLNEQFF
TRBJ2-6,NA,TRBV9,NA,TGTGCCAGCAGTGACAACTCTGGGGCCAACGTCCTGACTTTC,CASSDNSGANVLTF
TRBJ1-4,NA,TRBV15,TRBD1,TGTGCCACCAGCTGGGGACAGGGGGACGAAAAACTGTTTTTT,CATSWGQGDEKLFF
TRBJ1-5,NA,TRBV7-6,TRBD1,TGTGCCAGCAGCTTAACAGGGGTTGGGGATCAGCCCCAGCATTTT,CASSLTGVGDQPQHF
TRBJ2-7,once,TRBV4-3,NA,TGCGCCAGCAGCCAAGAGTTCAGAGGAAACGAGCAGTACTTC,CASSQEFRGNEQYF
TRBJ2-3,NA,TRBV6-5,NA,TGTGCCAGCAGTTACTCGGCGGATGTTAGCACAGATACGCAGTATTTT,CASSYSADVSTDTQYF
TRBJ2-3,NA,TRBV9,NA,TGTGCCAGCAGCCCACCAGAGGGTTCAGATACGCAGTATTTT,CASSPPEGSDTQYF
TRBJ2-7,NA,TRBV7-8,TRBD2,TGTGCCAGCAGCTCCGGACTAGCGGGGGAGCAGTACTTC,CASSSGLAGEQYF
TRBJ2-5,NA,TRBV6-5,NA,TGTGCCAGCTGGGGGGTCGACGAGACCCAGTACTTC,CASWGVDETQYF
TRBJ2-1,NA,TRBV6-1,TRBD2,TGTGCCAGCGAGAGGACTAGCGGGAGTTACAATGAGCAGTTCTTC,CASERTSGSYNEQFF
TRBJ2-7,NA,TRBV27,NA,TGTGCCAGCAGTTCCGGACACGGTAAACCCTACGAGCAGTACTTC,CASSSGHGKPYEQYF
TRBJ1-5,NA,TRBV6-5,NA,TGTGCCAGCGGAGACAGTTTCAATCAGCCCCAGCATTTT,CASGDSFNQPQHF
TRBJ2-2,NA,TRBV15,TRBD2,TGTGCCACCAGCAGAGACCTAGCGGACACCGGGGAGCTGTTTTTT,CATSRDLADTGELFF
TRBJ2-2,NA,TRBV5-1,TRBD1,TGCGCCAGCAGCTGGGGTGGACAGGGGCGCGCCGGGGAGCTGTTTTTT,CASSWGGQGRAGELFF
TRBJ2-3,NA,TRBV9,TRBD2,TGTGCCAGCAGCGTAGGGGGACTAAGCACAGATACGCAGTATTTT,CASSVGGLSTDTQYF
TRBJ2-3,NA,TRBV19,NA,TGTGCCAGTAGTTCTAGCCGTACTAAGTATTCTAGCACAGATACGCAGTATTTT,CASSSSRTKYSSTDTQYF
TRBJ1-2,NA,TRBV5-1,NA,TGCGCCAGCAGCTTGGGGTACAGGGACTATGGCTACACCTTC,CASSLGYRDYGYTF
TRBJ2-7,NA,TRBV4-2,NA,TGTGCCAGCAGCCAAGATGGAGGGCCTTACGAGCAGTACTTC,CASSQDGGPYEQYF
TRBJ1-1,NA,TRBV5-1,TRBD1,TGCGCCAGCAGCACCGGGACAGCCAACACTGAAGCTTTCTTT,CASSTGTANTEAFF
TRBJ2-7,once,TRBV28,NA,TGTGCCAGCAGTTTGGGCAGACGGTCCTACGAGCAGTACTTC,CASSLGRRSYEQYF
TRBJ1-2,once,TRBV6-5,TRBD1,TGTGCCAGCAGTTACTCGACAGGGATACGTTATGGCTACACCTTC,CASSYSTGIRYGYTF
TRBJ2-7,NA,TRBV29-1,NA,TGCAGCGTTGTGCGGCAAAACTCCTACGAGCAGTACTTC,CSVVRQNSYEQYF
TRBJ2-5,NA,TRBV18,NA,TGTGCCAGCTCACCACCGTCCCGTCAAGAGACCCAGTACTTC,CASSPPSRQETQYF
TRBJ2-5,NA,TRBV29-1,TRBD2,TGCAGCGTCATAAGACTAGCGGACGAGGAGACCCAGTACTTC,CSVIRLADEETQYF
TRBJ2-1,NA,TRBV11-2,NA,TGTGCCAGCAGCCCCCATGGAGGGCTGGGGGATGAGCAGTTCTTC,CASSPHGGLGDEQFF
TRBJ2-4,NA,TRBV9,TRBD1,TGTGCCAGCAGCGTAGAACAGGGGAACATTCAGTACTTC,CASSVEQGNIQYF
TRBJ1-5,NA,TRBV5-1,NA,TGCGCCAGCAGCCGGGACACCTCGGGGCAGCCCCAGCATTTT,CASSRDTSGQPQHF
TRBJ2-3,NA,TRBV27,NA,TGTGCCAGTCAGGGGAGTCGGAGTGCAGATACGCAGTATTTT,CASQGSRSADTQYF
TRBJ1-2,NA,TRBV6-5,TRBD1,TGTGCCAGCAGTAAAACGGCGACAGGGGAAGGCTACACCTTC,CASSKTATGEGYTF
TRBJ2-2,NA,TRBV10-1,NA,TGCGCCAGCAGTGAGTCCACAGGAGCGAACACCGGGGAGCTGTTTTTT,CASSESTGANTGELFF